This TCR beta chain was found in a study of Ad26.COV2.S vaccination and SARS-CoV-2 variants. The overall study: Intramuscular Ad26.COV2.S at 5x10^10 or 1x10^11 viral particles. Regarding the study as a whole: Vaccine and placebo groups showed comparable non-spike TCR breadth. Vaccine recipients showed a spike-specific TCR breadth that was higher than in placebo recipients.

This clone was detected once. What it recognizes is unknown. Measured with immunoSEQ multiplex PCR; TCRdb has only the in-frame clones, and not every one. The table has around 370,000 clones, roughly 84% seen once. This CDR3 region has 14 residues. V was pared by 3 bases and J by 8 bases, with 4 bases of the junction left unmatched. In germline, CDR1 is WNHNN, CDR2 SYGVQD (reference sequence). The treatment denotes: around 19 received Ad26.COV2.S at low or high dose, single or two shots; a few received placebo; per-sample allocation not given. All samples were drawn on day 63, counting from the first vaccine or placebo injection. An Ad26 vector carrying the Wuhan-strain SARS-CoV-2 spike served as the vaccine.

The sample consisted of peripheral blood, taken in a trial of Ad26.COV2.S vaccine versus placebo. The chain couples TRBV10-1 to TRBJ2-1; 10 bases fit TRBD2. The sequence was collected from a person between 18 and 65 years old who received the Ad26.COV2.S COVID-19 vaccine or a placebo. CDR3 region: CASSDASGGYEQFF. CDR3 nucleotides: TGCGCCAGCAGTGATGCTAGCGGGGGCTATGAGCAGTTCTTC.